The next 30 T cell receptor beta chains were all read from a single sample in a study of T cell clonality in common variable immunodeficiency. Overall study results and limits: In common variable immunodeficiency, TCR beta chains reportedly carried fewer deletions and N-nucleotide insertions.

No antigen is known for these receptors. Sequenced by immunoSEQ multiplex PCR; TCRdb stores in-frame clones only, minus some. There are just over 15,000 clones in the sample, none observed a single time. Sequencing was carried out using peripheral blood mononuclear cells. These receptors all stem from a human donor with common variable immunodeficiency.

In this sample, this clone turned up a few times. The CDR3 end lies 3 residues beyond the end of the read and is filled in from the germline J gene. This rearrangement joins TRBV7-3 to TRBJ1-6; 10 positions agree with TRBD1. Losses at the gene ends were 5 bases for V and 7 bases for J; bases not matched to a gene: 5. CDR1 is SGHTA, CDR2 FQGTGA, per germline. The CDR3 covers 15 residues. The part of the CDR3 DNA that was read is TGTGCCAGCAGCCCCATGGGACAGGGGAATTCACCC. Residues: CASSPMGQGNSP. The full-length CDR3 reads as CASSPMGQGNSPLHF. Supplemented by reference TRBV7-3 and TRBJ1-6, the full variable domain reads GAGVSQTPSNKVTEKGKYVELRCDPISGHTALYWYRQSLGQGPEFLIYFQGTGAADDSGLPNDRFFAVRPEGSVSTLKIQRTERGDSAVYLCASSPMGQGNSPLHFGNGTRLTVT.

Concerning this clone: The read halts 3 residues ahead of the CDR3 end, with the missing end drawn from the germline J gene. The genes are TRBV18 and TRBJ1-5, with D tentatively TRBD1 (5 bases). This CDR3 has 13 amino acids. Between the trimmed V and J ends, which lost 6 bases and 4 bases, there was a span of 10 bases. Germline CDR1 is KGHSH and CDR2 is LQKENI. CDR3 amino acids: CASSLGQNQPQHF. CDR3 DNA (partial): TGTGCCAGCTCCTTAGGACAAAATCAGCCC.

This clone has at least ten counts. The DNA ends 3 residues before the CDR3 does, and the rest of the CDR3 is filled in from the germline J gene. V gene TRBV19 combines with J gene TRBJ2-4, with D possibly TRBD2 on 5 matching bases. Germline-derived CDR1 and CDR2 are LNHDA and SQIVND (reference sequence). CDR3 size: 17 residues. Between the trimmed V and J ends, which lost 4 bases and 1 base, there was a span of 17 bases. The CDR3 protein is CASSSLGTSPAKNIQYF. The DNA read from the CDR3 is TGTGCCAGTAGTAGTCTTGGTACTAGTCCTGCCAAAAACATT.

This clone was detected a few times. The sequenced fragment ends 3 residues before the CDR3 boundary, so the rest is inferred from the germline J gene. The chain has TRBV7-6 and TRBJ2-3; a possible D gene is TRBD1 (6 bases). From germline, CDR1 is SGHVS and CDR2 FNYEAQ. V lost 1 base and J lost 2, with 10 bases in between. This CDR3 contains 15 residues. The CDR3 loop reads CASSLGGGNTDTQYF. The sequenced part of the CDR3 DNA is TGTGCCAGCAGCTTAGGTGGGGGCAACACAGATACG.

Only a few counts were recorded for this clone. From the germline J gene comes the end of the CDR3, since the read stops 3 residues before it. This rearrangement joins TRBV18 to TRBJ1-1; 8 bases match TRBD1. CDR3 size: 13 residues. The germline V gene encodes CDR1 KGHSH and CDR2 LQKENI. The DNA read from the CDR3 is TGTGCCAGCTCACCGGCTCAGGGGGCCGAA. Translation: CASSPAQGAE. The entire CDR3 is CASSPAQGAEAFF.

This clone was counted a few times. The sequence runs out 3 residues before the end of the CDR3; the remainder is reconstructed from the germline J gene. The V call is TRBV19, the J call TRBJ1-1; D unclear. The length of the CDR3 is 13 residues. CDR1 and CDR2 (germline): LNHDA, SQIVND (reference sequence). Trimming took 1 base from V and 2 from J, leaving 5 bases between them. The covered CDR3 bases are TGTGCCAGTAGTATAGGCGTAAACACTGAA. The encoded protein is CASSIGVNTE. The CDR3 as a whole reads CASSIGVNTEAFF.

On this clone itself: The read terminates 3 residues before the CDR3 end, so the remaining end is supplied by the germline J gene. The rearrangement joins TRBV7-9 to TRBJ2-7; TRBD1 matches at 9 bases. The CDR3 is 15 amino acids. CDR1 SEHNR and CDR2 FQNEAQ come from the germline V gene (reference sequence). V gave up 7 bases and J gave up 2 bases; unmatched junction bases: 9. The covered CDR3 bases are TGTGCCAGCACTAAGGGACAGGGTTTCGCCTACGAG. As protein: CASTKGQGFAYE. The CDR3 in full is CASTKGQGFAYEQYF.

The sample holds a few counts of this clone. The read terminates 3 residues ahead of where the CDR3 ends, so the germline J gene completes it. This rearrangement joins TRBV19 to TRBJ2-2; tentatively, D is TRBD2 (5 bases). Deletions cut 7 bases from V and 6 bases from J, with 15 bases between. Germline lookup yields CDR1 LNHDA and CDR2 SQIVND (reference sequence). The CDR3 totals 14 residues. CDR3 region: CASMPGLGAGELFF. The sequenced part of the CDR3 DNA is TGTGCCAGTATGCCCGGACTTGGGGCCGGGGAG.

This clone was observed a few times. The read is 3 residues too short to cover the CDR3 end, so that end is filled in from the germline J gene. The chain has TRBV18 and TRBJ2-7; D is unclear. The CDR3 is 12 residues long. Germline-derived CDR1 and CDR2 are KGHSH and LQKENI. Trimming stripped 6 bases from V and 2 bases from J, with 8 bases between. CDR3 bases read: TGTGCCAGCTCCTCCCCTACCTACGAG. Its translation is CASSSPTYE. The entire CDR3 sequence reads CASSSPTYEQYF.

This clone occurred a few times. The read gets to within 3 residues of the CDR3 end, and the germline J gene fills in the rest. The chain joins TRBV13 to TRBJ2-5, with 10 bases fitting TRBD2. This CDR3 spans 16 amino acids. V lost 2 bases to trimming and J lost 0 bases; unmatched junction nucleotides: 3. CDR1 PRHDT and CDR2 FYEKMQ come from the germline V gene (reference sequence). CDR3 bases read: TGTGCCAGCAGCTTATTACTAGCGGGGAACCAAGAGACC. Protein: CASSLLLAGNQET. The CDR3, in full, reads CASSLLLAGNQETQYF.

This clone turned up a few times. The sequence runs out 3 residues before the end of the CDR3; the remainder is reconstructed from the germline J gene. This chain joins TRBV19 and TRBJ2-2; 7 positions match TRBD2. With V trimmed by 5 bases and J by 1 base, 7 bases remained unmatched. This CDR3 has 16 residues. Germline V gene data show CDR1 as LNHDA and CDR2 as SQIVND (reference sequence). Partial CDR3 DNA: TGTGCCAGTAGTCTCCAGCGGGGATGGAACACCGGGGAG. Protein: CASSLQRGWNTGE. The whole CDR3 sequence reads CASSLQRGWNTGELFF.

The CDR3 sequence: CASSNTRYEQYF. The sequenced CDR3 bases are TGTGCCAGTAGTAACACCCGCTACGAG. The chain joins TRBV19 to TRBJ2-7; the D is unclear. Read data end 3 residues before the CDR3 end; the end is taken from the germline J gene. Germline values: CDR1 LNHDA, CDR2 SQIVND (reference sequence). There are 12 residues in the CDR3. The germline V and J ends were trimmed by 4 bases and 3 bases, with 7 bases remaining between them.

This clone was counted ten times or more. The CDR3 end is not reached by the read, which stops 3 residues before it; the germline J gene fills it in. The V call is TRBV20-1, the J call TRBJ1-2; a possible D gene is TRBD1 (5 bases). The CDR3 contains 14 residues. Trimming removed 6 bases from V and 0 bases from J, with 14 bases in between. Germline CDR1 is DFQATT and CDR2 is SNEGSKA (reference sequence). Partial CDR3 DNA: TGCAGTGCGAACAGACAGACGTCTAACTATGGC. This gives the protein CSANRQTSNYG. The full CDR3 sequence reads CSANRQTSNYGYTF.

This clone was detected a few times. The CDR3 extends 3 residues past the end of the read, so its final part is completed from the germline J gene. V usage is TRBV7-3 and J usage is TRBJ2-2, with TRBD1 identical over 7 bases. The V and J ends lost 5 bases and 4 bases, in that order; junction bases with no gene match: 13. The CDR3 is 17 residues long. Germline CDR1 and CDR2: SGHTA and FQGTGA. The CDR3: CASSQTAQGSITGELFF. Incomplete CDR3 DNA: TGTGCCAGCAGCCAAACTGCACAGGGGTCCATCACCGGGGAG.

This clone was seen repeatedly, ten times or more. The read finishes 3 residues shy of the CDR3 end, and the germline J gene is used to complete it. The J gene is TRBJ2-1, the V gene TRBV3-1 (or the pseudogene TRBV3-2); 11 bases line up with TRBD2. The CDR3 runs 15 residues. V lost 8 bases to trimming and J lost 6 bases; unmatched junction nucleotides: 9. Per the germline V gene, CDR1 is LGHDT and CDR2 is YNNKEL (reference sequence). The part of the CDR3 DNA that was read is TGTGCCAGCTCACCAGTTACTAGCGGGGGCAATGAG. Its protein product is CASSPVTSGGNE. The complete CDR3 sequence is CASSPVTSGGNEQFF.

The CDR3 loop reads CASNRQSINYGYTF. CDR3 bases read: TGTGCCTCCAATCGACAGTCGATTAACTATGGC. The J gene is TRBJ1-2, the V gene TRBV19; D possibly corresponds to TRBD1 (5 bases). Sequencing ends 3 residues short of the CDR3 end; the germline J gene provides the rest. Deletions cut 11 bases from V and 1 base from J, with 17 bases between. The CDR3 has 14 residues. Germline V gene lookup returns CDR1 LNHDA and CDR2 SQIVND (reference sequence).

On this clone itself: Read coverage stops 3 residues before the CDR3 terminus; the germline J gene supplies the remainder. V and J are TRBV19 and TRBJ2-6; TRBD1 matches 9 bases. CDR3 size: 18 residues. V gave up 4 bases and J gave up 0 bases; unmatched junction bases: 7. The germline V gene has CDR1 LNHDA and CDR2 SQIVND (reference sequence). The DNA read from the CDR3 is TGTGCCAGTAGTAACACCGGGACAGGGCGCTCTGGGGCCAACGTC. As protein: CASSNTGTGRSGANV. Given in full, the CDR3 is CASSNTGTGRSGANVLTF.

Comments on this clone: The DNA ends 3 residues before the CDR3 does, and the rest of the CDR3 is filled in from the germline J gene. The chain employs TRBV18 and TRBJ1-1; D not certain. V dropped 0 bases and J dropped 4 bases, with 15 bases sitting between them. The CDR3 is made up of 16 amino acids. Germline-derived CDR1 and CDR2 are KGHSH and LQKENI. The CDR3 region is CASSPPVRLPATEAFF. The DNA read from the CDR3 is TGTGCCAGCTCACCACCGGTGCGGCTCCCCGCCACTGAA.

This clone has only a few counts. The CDR3 goes on 3 residues after the read ends, and that part is filled in from the germline J gene. The rearrangement links TRBV7-2 to TRBJ2-2, with TRBD1 matching 8 bases. The CDR3 is made up of 15 amino acids. CDR1 is SGHTA, CDR2 FQGNSA, per germline. V lost 5 bases and J lost 7; bases outside the gene matches: 9. Partial CDR3 DNA: TGTGCCAGCAGCGCCTACAGGGGGACGGGCGGGGAG. It specifies CASSAYRGTGGE. The entire CDR3 protein reads CASSAYRGTGGELFF. Drawing the rest from reference TRBV7-2 and TRBJ2-2, the complete variable domain is GAGVSQSPSNKVTEKGKDVELRCDPISGHTALYWYRQSLGQGLEFLIYFQGNSAPDKSGLPSDRFSAERTGGSVSTLTIQRTQQEDSAVYLCASSAYRGTGGELFFGEGSRLTVL.

To note about this clone: With the read ending 3 residues before the CDR3 end, the germline J gene is used to fill in that end. This chain connects TRBV20-1 to TRBJ1-1; TRBD1 aligns across 7 bases. The CDR3 is 15 amino acids. CDR1 is DFQATT and CDR2 is SNEGSKA in the germline V gene (reference sequence). With V trimmed by 3 bases and J by 1 base, 8 bases remained unmatched. Partial CDR3 DNA: TGCAGTGCTAGTCAACAGGGGAGTGGGAACACTGAA. It codes for CSASQQGSGNTE. The whole CDR3 protein reads CSASQQGSGNTEAFF.

Concerning this clone: The observed sequence ends 3 residues before the CDR3 terminus, with the missing tail filled in from the germline J gene. The rearrangement uses TRBV7-2 and TRBJ2-1; 7 nucleotides align to TRBD1. This CDR3 contains 15 residues. The germline CDR1 and CDR2 sequences are SGHTA and FQGNSA. V was clipped by 3 bases and J by 1 base; unmatched bases: 3. The CDR3 bases that were read are TGTGCCAGCAGCTTGACAGGGAAATCCTACAATGAG. Protein: CASSLTGKSYNE. The complete CDR3 reads CASSLTGKSYNEQFF.

In this sample, this clone is medium-sized. The CDR3 end falls 3 residues outside the read, so it is completed with the germline J gene. V is TRBV20-1 and J is TRBJ2-3; D remains unclear. There are 11 residues in the CDR3. The germline gives CDR1 DFQATT, CDR2 SNEGSKA (reference sequence). The V gene lost 2 bases and the J gene lost 3 bases, with 3 bases spanning the gap. The CDR3 sequence: CSARQTDTQYF. The CDR3 DNA, read in part, is TGCAGTGCTAGACAGACAGATACG.

Of note for this clone: The CDR3 end is not reached by the read, which stops 3 residues before it; the germline J gene fills it in. The chain recombines TRBV6-1 with TRBJ1-6; 9 bases match TRBD1. The CDR3 covers 15 residues. Per germline, CDR1 MNHNS and CDR2 SASEGT. V was pared by 0 bases and J by 9 bases, with 3 bases of the junction left unmatched. The CDR3 loop reads CASSEAGQGGSPLHF. The CDR3 bases that were read are TGTGCCAGCAGTGAAGCGGGACAGGGCGGTTCACCC.

As concerns this clone: The read stops 3 residues short of the end of the CDR3; the missing end is completed from the germline J gene. The V and J genes are TRBV30 and TRBJ1-2, with D unresolved. The CDR3 totals 13 residues. Trimming pared 1 base from V and 3 bases from J, leaving 9 bases between. Per the germline V gene, CDR1 is GTSNPN and CDR2 is SVGIG (reference sequence). The chain's CDR3 is CAWSAPVDYGYTF. The sequenced part of the CDR3 DNA is TGTGCCTGGAGTGCCCCGGTCGACTATGGC.

Worth noting for this clone: The CDR3 end is not reached by the read, which stops 3 residues before it; the germline J gene fills it in. The genes are TRBV30 and TRBJ2-1; 10 positions agree with TRBD2. J was trimmed by 0 bases and V by 2 bases; bases with no gene match: 4. The CDR3 has 16 residues. The germline V gene encodes CDR1 GTSNPN and CDR2 SVGIG (reference sequence). The DNA read from the CDR3 is TGTGCCTGGAGTACAAGCGGGGGGGGCTCCTACAATGAG. Translated: CAWSTSGGGSYNE. The whole CDR3 region reads CAWSTSGGGSYNEQFF.

In the case of this clone: Sequencing ends 3 residues short of the CDR3 end; the germline J gene provides the rest. At the DNA level, this CDR3 is encoded by other sequences in the same sample as well. V and J are TRBV7-2 and TRBJ2-3; D is perhaps TRBD1 (6 bases). CDR1 is SGHTA, CDR2 FQGNSA, per germline. The CDR3 spans 15 residues. V was pared by 0 bases and J by 7 bases, with 14 bases between. This chain's CDR3 is CASSLARGSTNTQYF. Incomplete CDR3 DNA: TGTGCCAGCAGCTTAGCTAGGGGGTCGACGAATACG.

This clone has only a few counts. From the germline J gene comes the end of the CDR3, since the read stops 3 residues before it. This chain connects TRBV30 to TRBJ2-2, with a weak D call TRBD2 (6 bases). Germline assignment: CDR1 GTSNPN and CDR2 SVGIG (reference sequence). CDR3 length: 15 residues. The V and J ends lost 0 bases and 4 bases respectively, with 12 bases between them. The CDR3 sequence: CAWSVASAATGELFF. The sequenced CDR3 bases are TGTGCCTGGAGTGTAGCTAGCGCGGCCACCGGGGAG. The full variable domain, with the rest looked up from reference TRBV30 and TRBJ2-2, is SQTIHQWPATLVQPVGSPLSLECTVEGTSNPNLYWYRQAAGRGLQLLFYSVGIGQISSEVPQNLSASRPQDRQFILSSKKLLLSDSGFYLCAWSVASAATGELFFGEGSRLTVL.

On this clone itself: The read ends 3 residues early relative to the CDR3; the germline J gene fills the gap. This chain joins TRBV19 and TRBJ1-1, with D possibly TRBD1 on 5 matching bases. The germline gives CDR1 LNHDA, CDR2 SQIVND (reference sequence). The V end lost 5 bases, the J end lost 2 bases, and 12 bases lay between the germline ends. The CDR3 runs to 14 residues. The part of the CDR3 DNA that was read is TGTGCCAGTAGTCCACGGGGGGTCAACACTGAA. Amino acids: CASSPRGVNTE. The full CDR3 protein is CASSPRGVNTEAFF.

This clone was observed at least ten times. The missing CDR3 end, 3 residues past where the read stops, is filled in from the germline J gene. The V and J genes are TRBV5-1 and TRBJ1-5; the D gene is possibly TRBD1 (6 bases). The V end lost 4 bases, the J end lost 1 base, and 12 bases lay between the germline ends. The germline CDR1 and CDR2 sequences are SGHRS and YFSETQ. This CDR3 region has 15 residues. CDR3 bases read: TGCGCCAGCAGCCTCGGGGGGGCGAGCAATCAGCCC. Protein: CASSLGGASNQP. The CDR3 in its entirety is CASSLGGASNQPQHF.

Sample share makes this clone medium-sized. The CDR3 is cut off 3 residues early in the read; its end comes from the germline J gene. The chain recombines TRBV5-1 with TRBJ2-5; 11 bases align to TRBD1. This CDR3 contains 16 residues. The V segment lost 4 bases and the J segment 0 bases; nucleotides outside the gene matches: 5. CDR1 is SGHRS and CDR2 is YFSETQ in the germline V gene. The part of the CDR3 DNA that was read is TGCGCCAGCAGCGCGGGACAGGGGGTTTACCAAGAGACC. Translating it yields CASSAGQGVYQET. The whole CDR3 reads CASSAGQGVYQETQYF. The full variable domain, its missing parts supplied by reference TRBV5-1 and TRBJ2-5, is KAGVTQTPRYLIKTRGQQVTLSCSPISGHRSVSWYQQTPGQGLQFLFEYFSETQRNKGNFPGRFSGRQFSNSRSEMNVSTLELGDSALYLCASSAGQGVYQETQYFGPGTRLLVL.